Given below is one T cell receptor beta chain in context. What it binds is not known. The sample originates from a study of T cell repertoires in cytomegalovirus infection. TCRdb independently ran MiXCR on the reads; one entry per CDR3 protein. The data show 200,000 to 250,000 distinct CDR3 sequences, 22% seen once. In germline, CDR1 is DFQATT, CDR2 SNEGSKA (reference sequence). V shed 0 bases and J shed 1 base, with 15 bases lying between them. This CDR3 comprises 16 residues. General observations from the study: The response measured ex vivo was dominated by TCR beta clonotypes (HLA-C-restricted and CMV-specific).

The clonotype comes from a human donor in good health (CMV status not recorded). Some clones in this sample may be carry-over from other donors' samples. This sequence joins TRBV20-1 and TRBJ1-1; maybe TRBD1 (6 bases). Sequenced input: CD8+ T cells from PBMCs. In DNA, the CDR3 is TGCAGTGCTAGAGATCTGGAAACAGGGTGGAACACTGAAGCTTTCTTT. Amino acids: CSARDLETGWNTEAFF.